Below are 14 T cell receptor beta chains sequenced from a single sample in a study of cytomegalovirus exposure and HLA in healthy donors. Amplification used 60 Vbeta primers and 13 Jbeta primers. Clones were read by immunoSEQ multiplex PCR, and TCRdb kept only the in-frame ones, dropping some. This table has under 150,000 clones, about 80% appearing once. Specimen: PBMCs. The receptors shown here come from a male donor in good health and CMV-seronegative.

The chain combines TRBV28 with TRBJ2-5; D uncertain. The CDR3 has 14 amino acids. The V end was cut by 3 bases, the J end by 5 bases, with 13 bases between. The germline V gene has CDR1 MDHEN and CDR2 SYDVKM. CDR3 in DNA: TGTGCCAGCAGTTTCCTATACTTGAAGGAGACCCAGTACTTC. Its protein product is CASSFLYLKETQYF.

The chain links TRBV2 to TRBJ2-5; 14 bases match TRBD2. The CDR3 sequence is 20 residues long. The V gene's germline CDR1 is SNHLY and CDR2 FYNNEI. The V segment lost 8 bases and the J segment 1 base; nucleotides outside the gene matches: 18. The CDR3 protein is CASGTGIGLAGGGPQETQYF. In DNA, the CDR3 is TGTGCCAGCGGGACAGGGATAGGACTAGCGGGGGGCGGGCCCCAAGAGACCCAGTACTTC.

The chain is built from TRBV7-3 and TRBJ2-2; D is perhaps TRBD1 (5 bases). CDR3 size: 14 residues. Germline V CDR1 and CDR2: SGHTA, FQGTGA. V was trimmed by 6 bases and J by 6 bases, leaving 14 bases between them. The chain's CDR3 is CASSDSGFAGELFF. CDR3 bases: TGTGCCAGCAGTGACTCAGGGTTCGCCGGGGAGCTGTTTTTT. Full variable domain (missing parts from reference TRBV7-3 and TRBJ2-2): GAGVSQTPSNKVTEKGKYVELRCDPISGHTALYWYRQSLGQGPEFLIYFQGTGAADDSGLPNDRFFAVRPEGSVSTLKIQRTERGDSAVYLCASSDSGFAGELFFGEGSRLTVL.

The genes are TRBV27 and TRBJ2-7; perhaps TRBD1 as D (5 bases). V lost 2 bases and J 6 bases, leaving 17 bases between the germline ends. The CDR3 contains 15 residues. Germline CDR1 reads MNHEY; CDR2 reads SMNVEV (reference sequence). The CDR3: CASSLGAQVPGEQYF. The CDR3 bases are TGTGCCAGCAGTTTAGGGGCCCAGGTCCCTGGCGAGCAGTACTTC.

This clone appeared once. This chain uses TRBV7-2 with TRBJ1-2; TRBD1 is a possible D gene (6 bases). In germline, CDR1 is SGHTA, CDR2 FQGNSA. The CDR3 consists of 14 residues. V lost 1 base and J 3 bases, leaving 9 bases between the germline ends. This CDR3 reads CASSLGAGDYGYTF. CDR3 nucleotides: TGTGCCAGCAGCTTAGGGGCAGGGGACTATGGCTACACCTTC.

Details on this clone: Other DNA variants within this sample encode the same CDR3. The V gene is TRBV14, the J gene TRBJ1-2; possibly TRBD1 for D (6 bases). Germline lookup yields CDR1 SGHDN and CDR2 FVKESK. V dropped 3 bases and J dropped 5 bases, with 10 bases sitting between them. The CDR3 covers 13 residues. Here the CDR3 DNA reads TGTGCCAGCAGCCAGGGTACAGGGTATGGCTACACCTTC. Translation gives CASSQGTGYGYTF.

V usage is TRBV4-2 and J usage is TRBJ1-1; possible D gene TRBD1, 6 bases. Trimming pared 3 bases from V and 2 bases from J, leaving 10 bases between. This CDR3 has 14 residues. Per the germline V gene, CDR1 is LGHNA and CDR2 is YNFKEQ. CDR3 region: CASSHLDRNTEAFF. The CDR3 DNA is TGTGCCAGCAGCCACTTGGACAGAAACACTGAAGCTTTCTTT.

This chain links TRBV18 with TRBJ2-3; perhaps TRBD2 as D (6 bases). Germline V gives CDR1 KGHSH, CDR2 LQKENI. The CDR3 sequence is 14 residues long. Trimming shortened V by 6 bases and J by 2 bases, and 12 bases separated the two germline ends. As DNA, the CDR3 is TGTGCCAGCTCCACCGGGGGTGCCACAGATACGCAGTATTTT. As protein: CASSTGGATDTQYF.

This clone was recorded once. J is TRBJ1-5 and V is TRBV28; D is undetermined. CDR3 length: 15 amino acids. Trimming removed 6 bases at V and 2 bases at J, with 14 bases between. CDR1 is MDHEN and CDR2 is SYDVKM in the germline V gene. The DNA for the CDR3 is TGTGCCAGCAGGTCGCGAGGTAGGCGCAATCAGCCCCAGCATTTT. Residues: CASRSRGRRNQPQHF.

The V and J genes are TRBV5-1 and TRBJ1-1; TRBD1 aligns across 7 bases. This CDR3 has 15 residues. Per germline, CDR1 SGHRS and CDR2 YFSETQ. V gave up 4 bases and J gave up 2 bases; unmatched junction bases: 8. The chain's CDR3 is CASSGARGRNTEAFF. CDR3 coding DNA: TGCGCCAGCAGCGGAGCAAGGGGGCGAAACACTGAAGCTTTCTTT.

The rearrangement uses TRBV30 and TRBJ1-1; 10 bases align to TRBD1. From germline, CDR1 is GTSNPN and CDR2 SVGIG (reference sequence). V lost 5 bases and J lost 5; bases outside the gene matches: 8. This CDR3 region has 14 residues. This chain's CDR3 is CAWATGTGATEAFF. The CDR3 nucleotides are TGTGCCTGGGCTACCGGGACAGGGGCTACTGAAGCTTTCTTT. Full variable domain (outside the CDR3, taken from reference TRBV30 and TRBJ1-1): SQTIHQWPATLVQPVGSPLSLECTVEGTSNPNLYWYRQAAGRGLQLLFYSVGIGQISSEVPQNLSASRPQDRQFILSSKKLLLSDSGFYLCAWATGTGATEAFFGQGTRLTVV.

V usage is TRBV20-1 and J usage is TRBJ2-4; a weak D match, TRBD1 (5 bases). The CDR3 has 11 residues. Looked up from germline, CDR1 is DFQATT and CDR2 is SNEGSKA (reference sequence). CDR3 DNA sequence: TGCAGAGCCCCTAAGGGGAACATTCAGTACTTC. It codes for CRAPKGNIQYF.

J is TRBJ2-7 and V is TRBV7-9, with 10 bases identical to TRBD2. From germline, CDR1 is SEHNR and CDR2 FQNEAQ (reference sequence). V lost 1 base, J lost 2 bases, and 5 bases stayed unmatched. The length of the CDR3 is 16 residues. The CDR3 spells CASSLGSGGHPYEQYF. In nucleotides, the CDR3 is TGTGCCAGCAGCTTAGGTAGCGGGGGGCATCCCTACGAGCAGTACTTC.

The chain joins TRBV29-1 to TRBJ2-3; TRBD2 agrees at 11 bases. The germline V gene has CDR1 SQVTM and CDR2 ANQGSEA. The CDR3 is 14 residues long. Germline trimming cut 6 bases from V and 7 bases from J; bases unmatched to any gene: 9. The CDR3 region has the DNA TGCAGCGTCAGCCCTAGCGGGGGGCCGTATACGCAGTATTTT. Translation: CSVSPSGGPYTQYF.